Detailed here is one T cell receptor (beta chain). This may stem from a read error, because a much larger clone lies one nucleotide away. V lost 5 bases and J lost 6, with 17 bases in between. This CDR3 contains 15 residues. In germline, CDR1 is LNHNV, CDR2 YYDKDF (reference sequence). This sample was included in a study of T cells in Graves' hyperthyroidism and ophthalmopathy. As for the study in general: Specimen type is peripheral blood, collected at initial diagnosis prior to any treatment.

The definition of stable Graves' hyperthyroidism was no ophthalmopathy progression within 18 months. Newly diagnosed hyperthyroidism patients aged 18 to 65 years had disease lasting under 2 months. Each diagnosis drew on symptoms, thyroxine, TRAb, thyroid ultrasound and orbital computed tomography findings. Amplified TCR beta CDR3 regions came from RNA transcripts. A first-round RT-PCR of the TCR CDR3 used the HTBI primer set. MiXCR, applied by TCRdb to the multiplex PCR reads, yields one record per CDR3 protein. Altogether hundreds of thousands of distinct CDR3 sequences are present, approximately 40% being singletons, with the ten largest covering 8.9%.

The receptor was isolated from a man between 18 and 29 years old with Graves' hyperthyroidism. The sample comprised blood. The chain couples TRBV15 to TRBJ1-5; maybe TRBD1 (6 bases). The CDR3 nucleotides read TGTGCCACCAGCGATTTCGGGGGGCTGGGTCAGCCCCAGCATTTT. It codes for CATSDFGGLGQPQHF. The full variable domain, in which reference TRBV15 and TRBJ1-5 provide the parts outside the CDR3, is DAMVIQNPRYQVTQFGKPVTLSCSQTLNHNVMYWYQQKSSQAPKLLFHYYDKDFNNEADTPDNFQSRRPNTSFCFLDIRSPGLGDTAMYLCATSDFGGLGQPQHFGDGTRLSIL.